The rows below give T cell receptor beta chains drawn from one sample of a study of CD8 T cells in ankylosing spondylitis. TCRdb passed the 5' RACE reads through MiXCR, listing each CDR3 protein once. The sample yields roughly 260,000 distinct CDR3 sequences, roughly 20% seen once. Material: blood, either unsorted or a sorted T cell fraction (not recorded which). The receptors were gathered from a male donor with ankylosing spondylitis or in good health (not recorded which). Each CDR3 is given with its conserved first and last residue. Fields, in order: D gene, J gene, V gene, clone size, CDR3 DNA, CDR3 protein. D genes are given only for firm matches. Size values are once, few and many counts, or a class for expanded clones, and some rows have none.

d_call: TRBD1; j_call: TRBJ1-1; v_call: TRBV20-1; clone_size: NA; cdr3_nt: TGCAGTCCGCGACAGGGAGGGTCAAGCACTGAAGCTTTCTTT; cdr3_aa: CSPRQGGSSTEAFF
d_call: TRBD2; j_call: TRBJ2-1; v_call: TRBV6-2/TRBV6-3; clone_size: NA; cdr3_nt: TGTGCCAGCAGCCCCGGGACTACCCTTTACAATGAGCAGTTCTTC; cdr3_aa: CASSPGTTLYNEQFF
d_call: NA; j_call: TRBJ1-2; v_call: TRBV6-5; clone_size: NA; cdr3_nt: TGTGCCAGCAGTTACAACACGGCGAGTAAACTCTATGGCTACACCTTC; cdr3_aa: CASSYNTASKLYGYTF
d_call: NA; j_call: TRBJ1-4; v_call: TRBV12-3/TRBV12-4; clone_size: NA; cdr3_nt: TGTGCCAGCAGTCTCTCGGGGAGCGGCGAAAAACTGTTTTTT; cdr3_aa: CASSLSGSGEKLFF
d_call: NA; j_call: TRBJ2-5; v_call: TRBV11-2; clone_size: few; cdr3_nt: TGTGCCAGCAGCTCCCCCCTCCTCCGTGGGTTTTTTGAGACCCAGTACTTC; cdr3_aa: CASSSPLLRGFFETQYF
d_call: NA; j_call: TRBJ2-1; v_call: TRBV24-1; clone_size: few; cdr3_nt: TGTGCCACCAGTAAACAGCCCTACAATGAGCAGTTCTTC; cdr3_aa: CATSKQPYNEQFF
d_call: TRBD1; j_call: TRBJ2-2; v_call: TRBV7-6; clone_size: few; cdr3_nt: TGTGCCAGCAGCTTAGGGGAGAGGGGGCTCACCGGGGAGCTGTTTTTT; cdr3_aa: CASSLGERGLTGELFF
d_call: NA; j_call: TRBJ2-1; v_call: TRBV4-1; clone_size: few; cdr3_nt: TGCGCCAGCAGCCCTCTGGGCGGGTTGGAGCCCTACAATGAGCAGTTCTTC; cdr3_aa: CASSPLGGLEPYNEQFF
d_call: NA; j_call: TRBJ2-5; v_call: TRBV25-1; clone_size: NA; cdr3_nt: TGTGCCAGCAGTGAATATAGTGTCGAGCAAGAGACCCAGTACTTC; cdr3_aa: CASSEYSVEQETQYF
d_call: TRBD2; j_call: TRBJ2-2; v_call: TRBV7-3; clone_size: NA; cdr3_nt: TGTGCCAGCAGCCCTGACGGACTAGCGGGGGATAGGGGGGAGCTGTTTTTT; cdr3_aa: CASSPDGLAGDRGELFF
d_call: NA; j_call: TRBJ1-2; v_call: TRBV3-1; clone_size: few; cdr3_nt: TGTGCCAGCAGCCAGGGGGTGGTCTATGGCTACACCTTC; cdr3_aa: CASSQGVVYGYTF
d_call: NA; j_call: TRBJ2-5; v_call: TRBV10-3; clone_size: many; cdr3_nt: TGTGCCATCAGACAGCAAGAGACCCAGTACTTC; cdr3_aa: CAIRQQETQYF
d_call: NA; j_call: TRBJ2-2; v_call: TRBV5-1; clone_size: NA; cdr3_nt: TGCGCCAGCAGCTTGAAGGCAGTCGCCTATGCGCCGAACACCGGGGAGCTGTTTTTT; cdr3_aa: CASSLKAVAYAPNTGELFF
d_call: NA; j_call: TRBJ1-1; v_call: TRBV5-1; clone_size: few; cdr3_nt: TGCGCCAGCATGTCCGGGACGGGGGGTAACACTGAAGCTTTCTTT; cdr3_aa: CASMSGTGGNTEAFF